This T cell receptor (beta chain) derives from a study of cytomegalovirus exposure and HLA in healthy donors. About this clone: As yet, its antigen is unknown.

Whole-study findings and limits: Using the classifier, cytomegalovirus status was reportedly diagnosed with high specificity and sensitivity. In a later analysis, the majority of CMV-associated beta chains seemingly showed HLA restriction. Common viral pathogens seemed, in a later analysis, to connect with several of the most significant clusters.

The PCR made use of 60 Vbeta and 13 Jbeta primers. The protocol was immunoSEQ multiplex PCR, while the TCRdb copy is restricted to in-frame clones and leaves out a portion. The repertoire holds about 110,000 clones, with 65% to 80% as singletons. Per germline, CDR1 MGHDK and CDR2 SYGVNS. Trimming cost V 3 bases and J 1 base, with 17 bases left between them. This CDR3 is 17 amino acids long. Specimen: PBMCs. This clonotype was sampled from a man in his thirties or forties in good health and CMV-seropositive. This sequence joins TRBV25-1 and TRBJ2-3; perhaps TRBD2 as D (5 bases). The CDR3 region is CASSDRSGRGGTDTQYF. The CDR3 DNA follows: TGTGCCAGCAGTGACAGGTCGGGGAGAGGCGGCACAGATACGCAGTATTTT.